The 19 T cell receptor beta chains below come from one sample, sequenced in a study of cytomegalovirus exposure and HLA in healthy donors. Vbeta (60) and Jbeta (13) primers were used in the PCR. TCRdb's copy holds only in-frame clones and misses some; the assay was immunoSEQ multiplex PCR. The data show roughly 140,000 clones, with about 82% seen just once and more than 3% held by the top ten. The sample consisted of PBMCs. The source is a male donor in good health and CMV-seronegative.

V gene TRBV7-9 combines with J gene TRBJ1-1; D may be TRBD1 (5 bases). V lost 7 bases, J lost 1 base, and 13 bases lay in between. CDR1 is SEHNR, CDR2 FQNEAQ, per germline (reference sequence). The CDR3 extends over 14 amino acids. CDR3 protein: CASTFDSRNTEAFF. Here the CDR3 DNA reads TGTGCCAGCACCTTCGACAGCAGGAACACTGAAGCTTTCTTT.

The rearrangement uses TRBV11-1 and TRBJ2-2; the match to TRBD2 covers 7 bases. Germline-derived CDR1 and CDR2 are SGHAT and FQDESV (reference sequence). CDR3 size: 15 residues. The ends lost 4 bases at V and 3 bases at J; junction bases unmatched: 5. The CDR3 loop is CASSSSSGDTGELFF. CDR3 in DNA: TGTGCCAGCAGCTCGTCTAGCGGAGACACCGGGGAGCTGTTTTTT.

The chain is built from TRBV28 and TRBJ2-7; maybe TRBD1 (6 bases). The CDR3 contains 15 residues. V lost 5 bases, J lost 3 bases, and 17 bases lay in between. Germline loops: CDR1 MDHEN, CDR2 SYDVKM. CDR3: CASSEQGIIIYEQYF. The CDR3 DNA reads as TGTGCCAGCAGTGAACAGGGTATAATAATCTACGAGCAGTACTTC.

Here the CDR3 DNA reads TGTGCCAGCAGCAGAGACAGGGGTCCCGAAGGCTACACCTTC. Translation gives CASSRDRGPEGYTF. This chain uses TRBV7-2 with TRBJ1-2, with TRBD1 matching over 8 bases. There are 14 residues in the CDR3. V lost 5 bases, J lost 8 bases, and 10 bases stayed unmatched. Germline V gene sequence: CDR1 SGHTA, CDR2 FQGNSA.

J is TRBJ2-6 and V is TRBV11-3; weak D call: TRBD1 (6 bases). V was clipped by 5 bases and J by 0 bases, with 14 bases between them. CDR3 length equals 17 residues. Germline CDR1 is SGHNT and CDR2 is YENEEA. For the CDR3, the DNA is TGTGCCAGCAGCCCGACAGGCGAAACCTCTGGGGCCAACGTCCTGACTTTC. Its protein product is CASSPTGETSGANVLTF. Drawing the rest from reference TRBV11-3 and TRBJ2-6, the complete variable domain is EAGVVQSPRYKIIEKKQPVAFWCNPISGHNTLYWYLQNLGQGPELLIRYENEEAVDDSQLPKDRFSAERLKGVDSTLKIQPAELGDSAVYLCASSPTGETSGANVLTFGAGSRLTVL.

For the CDR3, the DNA is TGTGCCAGCAGCCAGGCGCCGGCTTCATACATTCAGTACTTC. Residues: CASSQAPASYIQYF. The chain combines TRBV7-9 with TRBJ2-4; D is unclear. The CDR3 length is 14 residues. V was pared by 5 bases and J by 8 bases, with 16 bases between. The germline V gene encodes CDR1 SEHNR and CDR2 FQNEAQ (reference sequence).

The chain couples TRBV27 to TRBJ1-2, with 9 positions matching TRBD1. The CDR3 is made up of 18 amino acids. The V gene's germline CDR1 is MNHEY and CDR2 SMNVEV (reference sequence). With V trimmed by 6 bases and J by 3 bases, 17 bases remained unmatched. The chain's CDR3 is CASSPLPQTGGRDYGYTF. CDR3 nucleotides: TGTGCCAGCAGCCCACTCCCGCAAACAGGGGGCAGGGACTATGGCTACACCTTC.

This clone has just one count. The chain combines TRBV10-3 with TRBJ1-4; no clear D. Germline values: CDR1 ENHRY, CDR2 SYGVKD. V lost 2 bases, J lost 5 bases, and 9 bases lay in between. The CDR3 spans 14 residues. CDR3 sequence (DNA): TGTGCCATCAGTGAGACAGCCAGAAATGAAAAACTGTTTTTT. Translated, it gives CAISETARNEKLFF.

About this clone: One end of the junction does not line up with germline, which may come from a read error. The gene calls are TRBV11-2 and TRBJ1-1; D might be TRBD1 (6 bases). Germline CDR1 and CDR2: SGHAT and FQNNGV. The CDR3 runs to 14 residues. The CDR3 here is CANSLARGNTEAFF. In DNA, the CDR3 is TGTGCCAACAGCTTAGCCAGGGGGAACACTGAAGCTTTCTTT.

The chain carries TRBV7-6 and TRBJ1-1, with D tentatively TRBD1 (5 bases). The V gene's germline CDR1 is SGHVS and CDR2 FNYEAQ. V was shortened by 3 bases and J by 1 base, with 12 bases between the two germline ends. This CDR3 has 15 residues. CDR3 in amino acids: CASSLERGGNTEAFF. The CDR3, as DNA: TGTGCCAGCAGCTTGGAAAGGGGTGGGAACACTGAAGCTTTCTTT.

The V call is TRBV11-3, the J call TRBJ2-7; 7 nucleotides match TRBD1. The CDR3 length is 17 residues. V trimming: 5 bases; J trimming: 3 bases; junction bases outside the gene matches: 16. Looked up from germline, CDR1 is SGHNT and CDR2 is YENEEA. The CDR3 protein is CASSLTIPGQPIYEQYF. The CDR3 DNA sequence: TGTGCCAGCAGCCTTACTATACCGGGACAGCCGATCTACGAGCAGTACTTC.

The chain carries TRBV6-6 and TRBJ2-5, with 10 bases that match TRBD2. Near its end, the DNA agrees better with TRBJ2-7, so the J call may be wrong. CDR1 and CDR2 (germline): MNHNY, SVGAGI (reference sequence). The CDR3 runs to 15 residues. The CDR3 DNA reads TGTGCCAGCACCCGGACTAGCGGCAATTCCTACGAGCAGTACTTC. This codes for CASTRTSGNSYEQYF.

V and J are TRBV5-6 and TRBJ2-7; unclear D gene. The CDR3 totals 15 residues. The ends were cut back, 0 bases at V and 0 bases at J, with 10 bases in the middle. Germline CDR1 is SGHDT and CDR2 is YYEEEE. The CDR3: CASSLAPVSSYEQYF. CDR3 nucleotide sequence: TGTGCCAGCAGCTTGGCCCCGGTAAGCTCCTACGAGCAGTACTTC.

The V call is TRBV5-1, the J call TRBJ2-3; unclear D gene. Between the trimmed V and J ends, which lost 5 bases and 6 bases, there was a span of 10 bases. The CDR3 is made up of 12 amino acids. Germline loops: CDR1 SGHRS, CDR2 YFSETQ. Written as DNA, the CDR3 is TGCGCCAGCAGTTTTAAATCCGATACGCAGTATTTT. Its translation: CASSFKSDTQYF.

This sequence joins TRBV7-9 and TRBJ2-5; 8 nucleotides line up with TRBD2. The end of the DNA aligns better with TRBJ2-7, so the J call may be wrong. This CDR3 is built from 12 residues. Germline values: CDR1 SEHNR, CDR2 FQNEAQ (reference sequence). The CDR3 DNA reads as TGTGCCTATGACGGGAGGGCAAACGAGCAGTACTTC. Protein: CAYDGRANEQYF.

The chain recombines TRBV5-5 with TRBJ2-7, with 8 bases identical to TRBD1. The CDR3 has 14 amino acids. CDR1 is SGHKS, CDR2 YYEKEE, per germline (reference sequence). V lost 2 bases and J lost 4; bases outside the gene matches: 5. CDR3 region: CASSFQGAQYEQYF. The DNA for the CDR3 is TGTGCCAGCAGCTTTCAGGGGGCGCAATACGAGCAGTACTTC.

This clone has just one count. This chain links TRBV2 with TRBJ1-2; 10 bases agree with TRBD1. Germline CDR1 reads SNHLY; CDR2 reads FYNNEI. Unmatched junction bases numbered 1, after V lost 4 bases and J lost 2 bases. There are 14 residues in the CDR3. This chain's CDR3 is CASSGDRGNYGYTF. CDR3 nucleotide sequence: TGTGCCAGCAGTGGGGACAGGGGAAACTATGGCTACACCTTC.

This clone appeared a single time. V and J are TRBV7-2 and TRBJ2-7, with D tentatively TRBD2 (6 bases). V was trimmed by 2 bases and J by 0 bases, leaving 11 bases between them. This CDR3 has 15 amino acids. Germline lookup yields CDR1 SGHTA and CDR2 FQGNSA. The CDR3 reads CASSLRDSLSYEQYF. The CDR3 region has the DNA TGTGCCAGCAGCTTAAGGGACTCGCTCTCCTACGAGCAGTACTTC.

This clone was observed a few times. The CDR3 DNA is TGCGCCAGCAGCCGCGGTGGCGGGAATGGGTTTAGCACAGATACGCAGTATTTT. It encodes CASSRGGGNGFSTDTQYF. This chain connects TRBV4-3 to TRBJ2-3; perhaps TRBD2 as D (6 bases). Germline loops: CDR1 LGHNA, CDR2 YSLEER. The CDR3 has 18 residues. V lost 4 bases and J 0 bases, leaving 20 bases between the germline ends.